The 5 T cell receptor beta chains below come from one sample, sequenced in a study of T cell repertoires in cytomegalovirus infection. Antigens for these TCRs are unknown. One entry per CDR3 protein, called by TCRdb with MiXCR from the reads. The data contain around 800,000 distinct CDR3 sequences, around a third of them singletons. This specimen was cultured CD8+ T cells from PBMCs, taken from culture after CMV antigen stimulation. These receptors originate from a human donor in good health (CMV status not recorded). Some clones in this sample may be carry-over from other donors' samples.

In this sample, this clonotype turned up a few times. The gene calls are TRBV19 and TRBJ1-1; unclear D gene. The V end lost 7 bases, the J end lost 2 bases, and 11 bases lay between the germline ends. CDR1 and CDR2 from the germline V gene are LNHDA and SQIVND (reference sequence). The length of the CDR3 is 13 residues. The CDR3 DNA sequence: TGTGCCAGTATAGGCACCCCAAACACTGAAGCTTTCTTT. It codes for CASIGTPNTEAFF.

The genes are TRBV6-5 and TRBJ1-6; no reliable D call. V lost 7 bases and J 3 bases, leaving 13 bases between the germline ends. Germline CDR1 and CDR2: MNHEY and SVGAGI. The CDR3 covers 15 residues. As DNA, the CDR3 is TGTGCCAGCACCCCAGTGGGCAGCTATAATTCACCCCTCCACTTT. Its translation is CASTPVGSYNSPLHF.

This chain joins TRBV27 and TRBJ2-2; D is possibly TRBD1 (6 bases). Between the trimmed V and J ends, which lost 5 bases and 8 bases, there was a span of 18 bases. The CDR3 is made up of 15 amino acids. Per the germline V gene, CDR1 is MNHEY and CDR2 is SMNVEV (reference sequence). The CDR3 reads CASSTGTYGSGELFF. In DNA, the CDR3 is TGTGCCAGCAGTACCGGGACATACGGGTCTGGGGAGCTGTTTTTT.

CDR3 in amino acids: CASSGTGTGFYNEQFF. CDR3 nucleotides: TGTGCCAGCAGTGGGACCGGGACAGGGTTTTACAATGAGCAGTTCTTC. The rearrangement joins TRBV28 to TRBJ2-1, with 9 bases that match TRBD1. CDR1 and CDR2 from the germline V gene are MDHEN and SYDVKM. This CDR3 is built from 16 residues. The ends lost 5 bases at V and 4 bases at J; junction bases unmatched: 9.

V and J are TRBV27 and TRBJ2-3; 13 nucleotides agree with TRBD2. In germline, CDR1 is MNHEY, CDR2 SMNVEV (reference sequence). Trimming removed 2 bases from V and 3 bases from J; junction bases left unmatched: 5. CDR3 size: 17 residues. In DNA, the CDR3 is TGTGCCAGCAGTTTACTACTAGCGGGGGGGTATACAGATACGCAGTATTTT. Residues: CASSLLLAGGYTDTQYF.